A single sample is the source of the 11 T cell receptor beta chains below, sequenced in a study of T cells expressing NK-cell markers. TCRdb re-analyzed the 5' RACE reads; it lists each CDR3 protein once, without DNA. Its table lists about 150,000 distinct CDR3 sequences. The sequenced sample was blood T cells: a sorted CD56 or NKG2C T cell subset, CD4+ or CD8+ T cells, or bulk PBMC T cells (not recorded which). Receptors originate from a woman aged 50 to 65 in good health.

The rearrangement links TRBV5-1 to TRBJ2-3. The CDR3 is 13 amino acids. Germline CDR1 reads SGHRS; CDR2 reads YFSETQ. CDR3 sequence: CASSAGWADTQYF.

The rearrangement uses TRBV4-1 and TRBJ1-1. This CDR3 comprises 15 residues. Looked up from germline, CDR1 is MGHRA and CDR2 is YSYEKL. CDR3 amino acids: CASSQDRGLNTEAFF.

The V gene is TRBV5-5, the J gene TRBJ2-7; the D gene TCRdb calls, TRBD1, cannot be checked with no DNA. The CDR3 spans 16 residues. CDR1 and CDR2 (germline): SGHKS, YYEKEE (reference sequence). The CDR3 spells CASSLNPGGQDYEQYF.

The CDR3 here is CAIRQRSSYEQYF. The chain recombines TRBV10-3 with TRBJ2-7. This CDR3 contains 13 residues. Germline-derived CDR1 and CDR2 are ENHRY and SYGVKD.

V and J are TRBV6-5 and TRBJ2-3; TCRdb reports TRBD1, a call that lacks DNA to check it against. CDR1 and CDR2 from the germline V gene are MNHEY and SVGAGI. The CDR3 has 18 amino acids. CDR3 loop: CASSYEGGRELGTDTQYF.

V and J are TRBV28 and TRBJ2-2; the D call from TCRdb, TRBD1, cannot be confirmed without DNA. This CDR3 comprises 14 residues. CDR1 and CDR2 from the germline V gene are MDHEN and SYDVKM. The CDR3: CASSLQGAGGELFF. The full variable domain, rest sourced from reference TRBV28 and TRBJ2-2, is DVKVTQSSRYLVKRTGEKVFLECVQDMDHENMFWYRQDPGLGLRLIYFSYDVKMKEKGDIPEGYSVSREKKERFSLILESASTNQTSMYLCASSLQGAGGELFFGEGSRLTVL.

The chain links TRBV18 to TRBJ2-1; absent DNA, TCRdb's TRBD1 call cannot be checked. Germline CDR1 is KGHSH and CDR2 is LQKENI. This CDR3 contains 14 residues. CDR3: CASSPQDRVDEQFF.

This chain connects TRBV29-1 to TRBJ2-3; as DNA is missing, the TRBD2 call by TCRdb cannot be tested. This CDR3 is built from 19 residues. Germline-derived CDR1 and CDR2 are SQVTM and ANQGSEA. The CDR3: CSVVDPWRERRDTADTQYF.

J is TRBJ2-1 and V is TRBV29-1; TCRdb's assignment of TRBD1 cannot be checked, as there is no DNA. Germline values: CDR1 SQVTM, CDR2 ANQGSEA. The CDR3 is 14 residues long. The CDR3 loop is CSVVSGTGKNEQFF.

The chain recombines TRBV3-1 with TRBJ2-1. The germline V gene encodes CDR1 LGHDT and CDR2 YNNKEL (reference sequence). The CDR3 spans 16 residues. CDR3 sequence: CASSQVADSIYNEQFF.

The V gene is TRBV30, the J gene TRBJ1-4; there is no DNA to check the TCRdb D call of TRBD1. The CDR3 has 14 residues. The V gene's germline CDR1 is GTSNPN and CDR2 SVGIG (reference sequence). CDR3 loop: CASSSGTGGEKLFF.